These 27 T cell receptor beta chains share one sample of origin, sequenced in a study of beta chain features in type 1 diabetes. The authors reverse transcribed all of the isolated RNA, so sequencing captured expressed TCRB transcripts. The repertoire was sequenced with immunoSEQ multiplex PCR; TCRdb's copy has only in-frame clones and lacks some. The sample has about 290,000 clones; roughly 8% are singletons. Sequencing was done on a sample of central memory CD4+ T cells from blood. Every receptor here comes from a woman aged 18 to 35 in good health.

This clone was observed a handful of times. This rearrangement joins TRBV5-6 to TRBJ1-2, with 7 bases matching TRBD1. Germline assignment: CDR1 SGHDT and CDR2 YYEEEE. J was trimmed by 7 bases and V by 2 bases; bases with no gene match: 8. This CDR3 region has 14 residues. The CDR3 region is CASSFLDRDLGYTF. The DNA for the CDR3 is TGTGCCAGCAGCTTCTTAGACAGGGACCTTGGCTACACCTTC.

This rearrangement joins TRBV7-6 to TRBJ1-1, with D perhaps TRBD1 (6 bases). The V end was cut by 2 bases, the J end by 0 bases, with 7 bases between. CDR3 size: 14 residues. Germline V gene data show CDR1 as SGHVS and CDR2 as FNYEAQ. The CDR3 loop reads CASSLKGVNTEAFF. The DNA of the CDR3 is TGTGCCAGCAGCTTAAAGGGGGTGAACACTGAAGCTTTCTTT.

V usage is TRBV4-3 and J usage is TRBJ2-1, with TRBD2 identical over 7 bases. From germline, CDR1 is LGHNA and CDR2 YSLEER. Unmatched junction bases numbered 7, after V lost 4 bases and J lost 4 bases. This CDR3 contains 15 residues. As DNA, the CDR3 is TGCGCCAGCAGCCGTACTAGCGAAGTATACAATGAGCAGTTCTTC. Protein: CASSRTSEVYNEQFF.

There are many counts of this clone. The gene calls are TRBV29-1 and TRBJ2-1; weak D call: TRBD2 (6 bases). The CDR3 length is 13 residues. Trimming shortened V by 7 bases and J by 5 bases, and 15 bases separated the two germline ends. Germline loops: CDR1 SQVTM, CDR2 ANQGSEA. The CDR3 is CSARGTVNNEQFF. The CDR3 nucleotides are TGCAGCGCTCGGGGGACCGTAAACAATGAGCAGTTCTTC.

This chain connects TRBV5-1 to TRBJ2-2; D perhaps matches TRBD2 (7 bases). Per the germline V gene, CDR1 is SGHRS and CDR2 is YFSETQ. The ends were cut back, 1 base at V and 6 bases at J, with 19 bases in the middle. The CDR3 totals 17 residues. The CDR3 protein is CASSLIVGQGRAGELFF. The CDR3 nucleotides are TGCGCCAGCAGCTTGATCGTCGGCCAGGGGAGGGCCGGGGAGCTGTTTTTT.

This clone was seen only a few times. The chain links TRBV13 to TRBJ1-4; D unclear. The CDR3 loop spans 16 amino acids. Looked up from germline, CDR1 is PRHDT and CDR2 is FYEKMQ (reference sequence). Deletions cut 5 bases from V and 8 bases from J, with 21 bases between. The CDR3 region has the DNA TGTGCCAGCAGCCTCAAAGGAGTTGGGGTCGGAGAAAAACTGTTTTTT. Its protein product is CASSLKGVGVGEKLFF.

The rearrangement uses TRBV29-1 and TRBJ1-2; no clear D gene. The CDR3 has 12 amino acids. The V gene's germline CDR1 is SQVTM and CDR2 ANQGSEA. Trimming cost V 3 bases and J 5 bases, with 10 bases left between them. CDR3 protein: CSVEEGGYGYTF. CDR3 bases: TGCAGCGTTGAGGAGGGCGGGTATGGCTACACCTTC. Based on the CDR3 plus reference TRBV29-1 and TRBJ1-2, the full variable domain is SAVISQKPSRDICQRGTSLTIQCQVDSQVTMMFWYRQQPGQSLTLIATANQGSEATYESGFVIDKFPISRPNLTFSTLTVSNMSPEDSSIYLCSVEEGGYGYTFGSGTRLTVV.

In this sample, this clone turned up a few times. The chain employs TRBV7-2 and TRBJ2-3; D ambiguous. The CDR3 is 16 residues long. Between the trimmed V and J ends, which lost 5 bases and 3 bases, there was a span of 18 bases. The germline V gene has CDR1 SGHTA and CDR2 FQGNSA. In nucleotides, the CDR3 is TGTGCCAGCAGCCAGAAACCGGGTTTGCCAACAGATACGCAGTATTTT. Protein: CASSQKPGLPTDTQYF.

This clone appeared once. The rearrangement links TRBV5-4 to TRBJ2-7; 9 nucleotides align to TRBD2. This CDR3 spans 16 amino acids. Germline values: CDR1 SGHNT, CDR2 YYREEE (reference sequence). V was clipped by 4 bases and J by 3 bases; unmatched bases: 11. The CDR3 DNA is TGTGCCAGCAGCAACTCCGGGACTAGCTTCGACTACGAGCAGTACTTC. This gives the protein CASSNSGTSFDYEQYF.

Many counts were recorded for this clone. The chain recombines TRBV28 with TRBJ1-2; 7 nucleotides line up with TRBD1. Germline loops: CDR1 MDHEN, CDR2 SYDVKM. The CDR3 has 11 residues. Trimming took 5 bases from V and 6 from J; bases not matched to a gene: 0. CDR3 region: CASSDRDGYTF. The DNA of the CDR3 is TGTGCCAGCAGTGACAGGGATGGCTACACCTTC.

The CDR3 DNA reads TGCGCCAGCAGCCAAGGGAGACAGGGCTGGACTGAAGCTTTCTTT. This sequence encodes CASSQGRQGWTEAFF. The V call is TRBV4-1, the J call TRBJ1-1; 7 nucleotides match TRBD1. With V trimmed by 1 base and J by 5 bases, 7 bases remained unmatched. CDR1 is MGHRA, CDR2 YSYEKL, per germline. The CDR3 is made up of 15 amino acids.

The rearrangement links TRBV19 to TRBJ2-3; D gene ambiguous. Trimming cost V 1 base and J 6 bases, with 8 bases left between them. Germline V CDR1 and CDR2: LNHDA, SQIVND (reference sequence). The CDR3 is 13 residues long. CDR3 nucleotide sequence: TGTGCCAGTAGTATAGTCCAGGTTGATACGCAGTATTTT. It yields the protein CASSIVQVDTQYF.

The CDR3 coding sequence is TGTGCCAGCAGCTTGGGGGGTCTGATAGGCTCCTACAATGAGCAGTTCTTC. Translating gives CASSLGGLIGSYNEQFF. The chain is built from TRBV5-4 and TRBJ2-1; D is unclear. This CDR3 comprises 17 residues. Germline CDR1 is SGHNT and CDR2 is YYREEE (reference sequence). V was clipped by 0 bases and J by 0 bases, with 13 bases between them.

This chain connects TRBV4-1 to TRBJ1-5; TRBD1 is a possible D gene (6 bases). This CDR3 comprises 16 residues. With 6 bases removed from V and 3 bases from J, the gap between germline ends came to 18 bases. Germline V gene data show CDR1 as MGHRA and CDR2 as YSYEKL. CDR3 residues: CASRQREDSTNQPQHF. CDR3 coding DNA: TGCGCCAGCAGGCAACGCGAGGACAGTACCAATCAGCCCCAGCATTTT.

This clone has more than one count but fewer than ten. The CDR3 is CASSKIKSGLNYNEQFF. The DNA for the CDR3 is TGTGCCAGCAGCAAGATAAAGAGTGGCCTAAACTACAATGAGCAGTTCTTC. The chain recombines TRBV7-9 with TRBJ2-1; D uncertain. The V gene lost 5 bases and the J gene lost 3 bases, with 20 bases spanning the gap. This CDR3 is 17 amino acids long. Germline loops: CDR1 SEHNR, CDR2 FQNEAQ (reference sequence).

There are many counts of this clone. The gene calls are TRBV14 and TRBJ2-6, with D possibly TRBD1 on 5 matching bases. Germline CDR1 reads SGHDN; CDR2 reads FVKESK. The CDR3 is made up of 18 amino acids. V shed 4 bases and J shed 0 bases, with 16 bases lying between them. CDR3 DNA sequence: TGTGCCAGCAGCCGTGGGGCGATACCGATCTCTGGGGCCAACGTCCTGACTTTC. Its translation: CASSRGAIPISGANVLTF.

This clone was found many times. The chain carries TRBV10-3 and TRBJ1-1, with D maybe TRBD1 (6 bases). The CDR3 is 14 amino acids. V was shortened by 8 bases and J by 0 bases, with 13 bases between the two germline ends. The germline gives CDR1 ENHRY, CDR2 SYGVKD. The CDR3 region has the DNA TGTGCCATCGGGCAGGGGAACATGAACACTGAAGCTTTCTTT. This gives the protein CAIGQGNMNTEAFF.

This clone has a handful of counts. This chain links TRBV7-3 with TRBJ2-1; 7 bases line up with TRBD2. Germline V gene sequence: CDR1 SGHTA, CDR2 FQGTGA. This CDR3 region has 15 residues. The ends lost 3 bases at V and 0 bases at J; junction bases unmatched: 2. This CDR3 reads CASSFRGGSYNEQFF. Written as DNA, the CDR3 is TGTGCCAGCAGCTTTCGCGGGGGCTCCTACAATGAGCAGTTCTTC.

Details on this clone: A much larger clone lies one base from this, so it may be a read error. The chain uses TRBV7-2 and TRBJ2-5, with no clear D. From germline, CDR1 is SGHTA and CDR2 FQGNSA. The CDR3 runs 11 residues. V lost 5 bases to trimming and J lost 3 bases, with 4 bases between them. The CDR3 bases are TGTGCCAGCAGCATGAAAGAGACCCAGTACTTC. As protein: CASSMKETQYF.

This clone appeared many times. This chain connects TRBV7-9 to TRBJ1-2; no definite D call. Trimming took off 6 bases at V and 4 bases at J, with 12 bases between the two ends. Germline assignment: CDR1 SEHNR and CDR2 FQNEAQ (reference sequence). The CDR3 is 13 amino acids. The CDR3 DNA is TGTGCCAGCAGTTCCACAGAGCGCTATGGCTACACCTTC. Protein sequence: CASSSTERYGYTF.

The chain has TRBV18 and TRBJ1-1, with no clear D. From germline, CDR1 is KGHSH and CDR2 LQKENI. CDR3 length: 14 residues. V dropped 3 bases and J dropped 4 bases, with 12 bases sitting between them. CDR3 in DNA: TGTGCCAGCTCACCGCCCTCCTTGGGCACTGAAGCTTTCTTT. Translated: CASSPPSLGTEAFF.

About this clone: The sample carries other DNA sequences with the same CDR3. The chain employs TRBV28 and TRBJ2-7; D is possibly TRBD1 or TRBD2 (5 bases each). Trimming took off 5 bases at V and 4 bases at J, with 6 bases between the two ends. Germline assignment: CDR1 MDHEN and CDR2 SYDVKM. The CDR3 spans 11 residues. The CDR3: CASSGGYEQYV. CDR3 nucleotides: TGTGCCAGCAGTGGGGGATACGAGCAGTACGTC.

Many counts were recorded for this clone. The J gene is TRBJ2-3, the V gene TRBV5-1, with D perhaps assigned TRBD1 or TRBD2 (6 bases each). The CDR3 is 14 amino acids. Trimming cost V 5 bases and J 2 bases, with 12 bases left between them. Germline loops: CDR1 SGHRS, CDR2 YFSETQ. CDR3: CASRSQGLTDTQYF. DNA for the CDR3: TGCGCCAGCAGGTCACAGGGACTCACAGATACGCAGTATTTT.

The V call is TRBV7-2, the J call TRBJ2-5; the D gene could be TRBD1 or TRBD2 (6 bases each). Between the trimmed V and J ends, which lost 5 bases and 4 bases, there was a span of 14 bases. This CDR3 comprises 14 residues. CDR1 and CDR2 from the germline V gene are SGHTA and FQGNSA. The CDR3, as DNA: TGTGCCAGCAGCGGAGGGGGGCCGGGAGAGACCCAGTACTTC. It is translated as CASSGGGPGETQYF.

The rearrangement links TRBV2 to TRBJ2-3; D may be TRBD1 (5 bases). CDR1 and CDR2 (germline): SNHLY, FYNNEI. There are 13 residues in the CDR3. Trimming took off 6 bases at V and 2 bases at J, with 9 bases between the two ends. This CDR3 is CASSDGATDTQYF. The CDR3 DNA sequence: TGTGCCAGCAGCGATGGGGCCACAGATACGCAGTATTTT.

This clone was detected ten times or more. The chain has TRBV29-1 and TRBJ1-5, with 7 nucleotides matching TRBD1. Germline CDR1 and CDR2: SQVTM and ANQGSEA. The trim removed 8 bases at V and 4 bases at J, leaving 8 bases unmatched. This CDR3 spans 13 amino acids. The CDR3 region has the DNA TGCAGCAGAACGGGACAGTCGAATCAGCCCCAGCATTTT. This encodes CSRTGQSNQPQHF.

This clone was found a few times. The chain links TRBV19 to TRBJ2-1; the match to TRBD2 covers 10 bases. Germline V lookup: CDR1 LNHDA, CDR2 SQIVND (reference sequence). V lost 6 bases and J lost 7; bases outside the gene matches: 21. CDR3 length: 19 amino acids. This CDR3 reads CASRPTGTNSGRVRNEQFF. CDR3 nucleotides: TGTGCCAGTAGACCGACAGGGACGAACAGCGGGAGGGTGAGGAATGAGCAGTTCTTC.